This T cell receptor (beta chain) was obtained from a study of T cells in Graves' hyperthyroidism and ophthalmopathy. Exclusion of a patient resulted from uncontrolled infection, other autoimmune disease, pregnancy or lactation. Each 10 ml fresh peripheral blood draw supplied the PBMCs. This CDR3 has 11 amino acids. V lost 0 bases, J lost 5 bases, and 4 bases lay in between. The germline V gene encodes CDR1 DFQATT and CDR2 SNEGSKA (reference sequence). RNA transcripts yielded amplified TCR beta CDR3 regions. Researchers ran a first-round RT-PCR on the TCR CDR3 using the HTBI primer set. One entry per CDR3 protein results from TCRdb running MiXCR on the multiplex PCR reads. In the table there are about 530,000 distinct CDR3 sequences, 15% to 20% of which are singletons. This clonotype was seen at least ten times. As yet, its antigen is unknown. Study-wide points: Among thyroid clonotypes expanded above 0.001, most also appeared in blood.

The chain employs TRBV20-1 and TRBJ2-5; D call uncertain. The sequenced material came from blood. The TCR comes from a woman aged 18-29 years with Graves' ophthalmopathy. The CDR3 is CSARDPETQYF. Here the CDR3 DNA reads TGCAGTGCTAGAGATCCGGAGACCCAGTACTTC.